This is a list of T cell receptor beta chains from one sample in a study of Ad26.COV2.S vaccination and SARS-CoV-2 variants. Repertoires were generated with immunoSEQ multiplex PCR, while TCRdb's copy carries only in-frame clones and drops some. Of about 440,000 clones listed, around nine tenths are singletons. The sample consisted of peripheral blood, taken in a trial of Ad26.COV2.S vaccine versus placebo. Every receptor here comes from a person aged 18 to 65 who received the Ad26.COV2.S COVID-19 vaccine or a placebo. The CDR3 runs from the conserved cysteine through the conserved F or W. D genes are given only for firm matches. The size entry is marked missing in some rows and otherwise reads once, few, many or a size class.

J | D | V | size | CDR3 | DNA
TRBJ2-7 | NA | TRBV15 | NA | CATSRDLGSLSGRTYEQYF | TGTGCCACCAGCAGAGATCTTGGATCCCTATCGGGGAGGACCTACGAGCAGTACTTC
TRBJ2-3 | TRBD2 | TRBV28 | NA | CASNRSGRSDTQYF | TGTGCCAGCAATAGGAGCGGGAGATCAGATACGCAGTATTTT
TRBJ1-5 | NA | TRBV6-5 | few | CASSSTGLNQPQHF | TGTGCCAGCAGTTCGACAGGACTCAATCAGCCCCAGCATTTT
TRBJ1-2 | NA | TRBV30 | NA | CAWSETASYGYTF | TGTGCCTGGAGTGAAACCGCTTCCTATGGCTACACCTTC
TRBJ1-1 | NA | TRBV7-9 | NA | CASSLRQKGTEAFF | TGTGCCAGCAGCTTAAGACAGAAGGGCACTGAAGCTTTCTTT
TRBJ2-7 | NA | TRBV3-1/TRBV3-2 | NA | CASSQVGGSYYEQYF | TGTGCCAGCAGCCAAGTCGGTGGCTCATACTACGAGCAGTACTTC
TRBJ1-2 | NA | TRBV12-3/TRBV12-4 | NA | CASSIGRYGYTF | TGTGCCAGCAGTATCGGACGGTATGGCTACACCTTC
TRBJ2-1 | TRBD1 | TRBV15 | NA | CATQPGQGADEQFF | TGTGCCACTCAACCGGGACAGGGGGCGGATGAGCAGTTCTTC
TRBJ2-2 | NA | TRBV19 | NA | CASSIGWDTGELFF | TGTGCCAGTAGTATAGGGTGGGACACCGGGGAGCTGTTTTTT
TRBJ2-1 | NA | TRBV6-2/TRBV6-3 | NA | CASSYSYSPATGEQFF | TGTGCCAGCAGTTACTCATATAGCCCAGCTACGGGTGAGCAGTTCTTC
TRBJ2-1 | NA | TRBV3-1/TRBV3-2 | once | CASSNSGSSYNEQFF | TGTGCCAGCAGCAACAGCGGTAGCTCCTACAATGAGCAGTTCTTC
TRBJ2-1 | TRBD2 | TRBV7-3 | NA | CASSLGTSGSSYNEQFF | TGTGCCAGCAGCCTCGGGACTAGCGGGAGTTCGTACAATGAGCAGTTCTTC
TRBJ2-2 | NA | TRBV25-1 | NA | CATWAGELFF | TGTGCCACCTGGGCCGGGGAGCTGTTTTTT
TRBJ1-1 | NA | TRBV7-8 | few | CASSEGDTEAFF | TGTGCCAGCAGCGAGGGGGACACTGAAGCTTTCTTT
TRBJ2-7 | TRBD2 | TRBV7-2 | NA | CASSSSGHSSYEQYF | TGTGCCAGCAGCTCTAGCGGACATAGCTCCTACGAGCAGTACTTC
TRBJ1-3 | TRBD1 | TRBV7-2 | NA | CASSFGQEGNTIYF | TGTGCCAGCAGCTTCGGACAGGAAGGAAACACCATATATTTT
TRBJ1-2 | NA | TRBV28 | NA | CASSLSGSNGYTF | TGTGCCAGCAGTCTATCCGGGAGCAATGGCTACACCTTC
TRBJ1-2 | TRBD1 | TRBV7-8 | NA | CASSRTGFYGYTF | TGTGCCAGCAGCCGGACAGGCTTTTATGGCTACACCTTC
TRBJ2-3 | TRBD2 | TRBV2 | once | CASTLRAAGGLITDTQYF | TGTGCCAGCACCCTAAGGGCTGCGGGAGGACTCATCACAGATACGCAGTATTTT
TRBJ1-5 | NA | TRBV7-2 | NA | CASSLYGNQPQHF | TGTGCCAGCAGCTTATACGGTAATCAGCCCCAGCATTTT
TRBJ2-7 | TRBD2 | TRBV5-4 | NA | CASSLGGSGSYEQYF | TGTGCCAGCAGCTTGGGCGGTAGCGGGAGCTACGAGCAGTACTTC
TRBJ2-3 | TRBD1 | TRBV5-4 | NA | CASSGTGQMRDTQYF | TGTGCCAGCAGCGGGACAGGGCAGATGCGAGATACGCAGTATTTT
TRBJ2-5 | NA | TRBV29-1 | NA | CSFRSGETQYF | TGCAGCTTCCGTTCTGGAGAGACCCAGTACTTC
TRBJ2-3 | NA | TRBV4-2 | NA | CASSRPGEQYF | TGTGCCAGCAGCCGTCCTGGAGAGCAGTATTTT
TRBJ2-1 | NA | TRBV6-1 | once | CASSEGRFYNEQFF | TGTGCCAGCAGTGAAGGAAGGTTCTACAATGAGCAGTTCTTC
TRBJ2-1 | NA | TRBV28 | NA | CASSPGPSNEQFF | TGTGCCAGCAGCCCGGGACCCTCCAATGAGCAGTTCTTC
TRBJ1-2 | NA | TRBV4-2 | NA | CASSQDPMTFLANYGYTF | TGTGCCAGCAGCCAAGATCCCATGACTTTTTTAGCTAACTATGGCTACACCTTC
TRBJ2-7 | NA | TRBV19 | NA | CASSPTPAYEQYF | TGTGCCAGTAGCCCGACTCCCGCCTACGAGCAGTACTTC
TRBJ1-2 | NA | TRBV25-1 | NA | CASSEWQGYGYTF | TGTGCCAGCAGTGAGTGGCAGGGTTATGGCTACACCTTC
TRBJ2-5 | NA | TRBV24-1 | NA | CATGGAQETQYF | TGTGCCACCGGTGGTGCCCAAGAGACCCAGTACTTC
TRBJ2-2 | NA | TRBV14 | NA | CASSLSVVNTGELFF | TGTGCCAGCAGCCTAAGTGTAGTGAACACCGGGGAGCTGTTTTTT
TRBJ2-1 | NA | TRBV7-8 | NA | CASSFTGRSYNEQFF | TGTGCCAGCAGCTTTACAGGTCGGTCCTACAATGAGCAGTTCTTC
TRBJ2-1 | NA | TRBV6-5 | NA | CASRTRGGNEQFF | TGTGCCAGCCGGACTAGGGGGGGCAATGAGCAGTTCTTC
TRBJ1-4 | NA | TRBV29-1 | NA | CSVATYATNEKLFF | TGCAGCGTAGCGACATACGCAACTAATGAAAAACTGTTTTTT
TRBJ2-2 | NA | TRBV19 | NA | CASTDANTGELFF | TGTGCCAGTACGGACGCGAACACCGGGGAGCTGTTTTTT
TRBJ2-2 | NA | TRBV10-2 | NA | CASRTGTGELFF | TGCGCCAGCAGGACAGGCACCGGGGAGCTGTTTTTT
TRBJ1-1 | NA | TRBV28 | NA | CASSLETRNTEAFF | TGTGCCAGCAGCTTGGAGACACGGAACACTGAAGCTTTCTTT
TRBJ1-2 | NA | TRBV5-6 | NA | CASSLGTPLDGYTF | TGTGCCAGCAGCTTGGGGACTCCTCTAGACGGCTACACCTTC
TRBJ2-2 | TRBD2 | TRBV6-5 | NA | CASRVAGVIGGELFF | TGTGCCAGCAGAGTAGCGGGAGTAATCGGCGGGGAGCTGTTTTTT